What follows is one TCR beta chain and its context. Assay: immunoSEQ multiplex PCR; the TCRdb copy retains only in-frame clones and omits some. The sample consists of over 75,000 clones, around four fifths of them appearing once. The data originate from a study of control samples from healthy donors and cancer patients. V lost 8 bases, J lost 4 bases, and 13 bases lay in between. Germline CDR1 and CDR2: MNHEY and SVGAGI. The CDR3 runs to 13 residues. The specimen sequenced was blood. The source is a man aged 30-40 years in good health. The chain recombines TRBV6-5 with TRBJ2-3; unclear D gene. The CDR3 loop is CASRLGPADTQYF. The CDR3 coding sequence is TGTGCCAGCCGCCTTGGGCCGGCAGATACGCAGTATTTT.